Listed below are T cell receptor beta chains from one sample, sequenced in a study of human T cells and chemical hapten exposure. TCRdb analysed the RACE reads with MiXCR anew, one entry per CDR3 protein. The sample holds roughly 120,000 distinct CDR3 sequences, approximately 10% seen once. The sequencing input was whole blood. The receptors here all came from a male donor in good health. Some clones in this sample may be carry-over from other donors' samples. The CDR3 runs from the conserved cysteine through the conserved F or W. A D gene is named only where the DNA matches it firmly. The size field is filled for only some rows; it gives once, few, many or a size class.

abundance: NA; v_gene: TRBV7-9; j_gene: TRBJ2-7; d_gene: NA; CDR3nt: TGTGCCAGCAGCTTGGCGGGACGGAACTACGAGCAGTACTTC; CDR3aa: CASSLAGRNYEQYF
abundance: many; v_gene: TRBV24-1; j_gene: TRBJ2-1; d_gene: NA; CDR3nt: TGTGCCACCAGTGACAATAACTTCTACAATGAGCAGTTCTTC; CDR3aa: CATSDNNFYNEQFF
abundance: few; v_gene: TRBV6-1; j_gene: TRBJ2-1; d_gene: TRBD2; CDR3nt: TGTGCCAGCAGCTTGACTAGCGGGAGGACCAACAATGAGCAGTTCTTC; CDR3aa: CASSLTSGRTNNEQFF
abundance: few; v_gene: TRBV10-3; j_gene: TRBJ2-1; d_gene: TRBD2; CDR3nt: TGTGCCATCAGCCCACTAGCGGCGGGGAATGAGCAGTTCTTC; CDR3aa: CAISPLAAGNEQFF
abundance: few; v_gene: TRBV7-8; j_gene: TRBJ1-2; d_gene: TRBD1; CDR3nt: TGTGCCAGCAGCTTATCCTCAGGGGGGAACTATGGCTACACCTTC; CDR3aa: CASSLSSGGNYGYTF
abundance: few; v_gene: TRBV6-6; j_gene: TRBJ2-5; d_gene: TRBD1; CDR3nt: TGTGCCAGCAGGGGACAGGGGGAAGAGACCCAGTACTTC; CDR3aa: CASRGQGEETQYF
abundance: many; v_gene: TRBV12-3/TRBV12-4; j_gene: TRBJ2-7; d_gene: NA; CDR3nt: TGTGCCAGCAGTTCCTCCGGCCACTCCTACGAGCAGTACTTC; CDR3aa: CASSSSGHSYEQYF
abundance: NA; v_gene: TRBV6-1; j_gene: TRBJ2-7; d_gene: NA; CDR3nt: TGTGCCAGCAGTGAAAGACTATCCACCTCCTACGAGCAGTACTTC; CDR3aa: CASSERLSTSYEQYF
abundance: NA; v_gene: TRBV29-1; j_gene: TRBJ2-3; d_gene: TRBD2; CDR3nt: TGCAGCGTAGTACTAGCGGGAGGGCTAGATACGCAGTATTTT; CDR3aa: CSVVLAGGLDTQYF
abundance: few; v_gene: TRBV13; j_gene: TRBJ1-1; d_gene: NA; CDR3nt: TGTGCCAGCAGCGCCGCGGACACTGAAGCTTTCTTT; CDR3aa: CASSAADTEAFF
abundance: once; v_gene: TRBV6-6; j_gene: TRBJ1-6; d_gene: NA; CDR3nt: TGTGCCAGCAGTCTCCACCGGTCCAGCTCCTATAATTCACCCCTCCACTTT; CDR3aa: CASSLHRSSSYNSPLHF
abundance: many; v_gene: TRBV20-1; j_gene: TRBJ1-2; d_gene: TRBD1; CDR3nt: TGCAGTGCGACCGTACAGGGGGGTCTGGGCTATGGCTACACCTTC; CDR3aa: CSATVQGGLGYGYTF
abundance: many; v_gene: TRBV12-3/TRBV12-4; j_gene: TRBJ2-7; d_gene: NA; CDR3nt: TGTGCCAGCAGTTTACCGGGACTCGGCGCCCACGAGCAGTACTTC; CDR3aa: CASSLPGLGAHEQYF
abundance: NA; v_gene: TRBV29-1; j_gene: TRBJ1-1; d_gene: NA; CDR3nt: TGCAGCATACACCGGGAATTGGGCGCTGAAGCTTTCTTT; CDR3aa: CSIHRELGAEAFF
abundance: few; v_gene: TRBV27; j_gene: TRBJ2-5; d_gene: TRBD1; CDR3nt: TGTGCCAGCAGTTTCTTTTTACAGGGGCAAGAGACCCAGTACTTC; CDR3aa: CASSFFLQGQETQYF
abundance: NA; v_gene: TRBV19; j_gene: TRBJ2-2; d_gene: NA; CDR3nt: TGTGCCAGTAGTATTTCGAGCTTCCCCGGGGAGCTGTTTTTT; CDR3aa: CASSISSFPGELFF
abundance: NA; v_gene: TRBV7-2; j_gene: TRBJ2-4; d_gene: NA; CDR3nt: TGTGCCAGCAGCTTAGCTCGGGGAGTCAAAAACATTCAGTACTTC; CDR3aa: CASSLARGVKNIQYF
abundance: few; v_gene: TRBV20-1; j_gene: TRBJ1-3; d_gene: NA; CDR3nt: TGCAGTGCTAGACAGGGAACTGGAAACACCATATATTTT; CDR3aa: CSARQGTGNTIYF
abundance: many; v_gene: TRBV20-1; j_gene: TRBJ1-1; d_gene: TRBD1; CDR3nt: TGCAGTGCTCCTTTGCTGGGACAGGGTGGCGGTGAAGCTTTCTTT; CDR3aa: CSAPLLGQGGGEAFF
abundance: few; v_gene: TRBV27; j_gene: TRBJ1-5; d_gene: NA; CDR3nt: TGTGCCAGCAGTTTATCTCCGGCGGGTCAGCCCCAGCATTTT; CDR3aa: CASSLSPAGQPQHF
abundance: few; v_gene: TRBV20-1; j_gene: TRBJ1-1; d_gene: NA; CDR3nt: TGCAGTGCTCATTTCAAGAGCGACAGCGCAATGAACACTGAAGCTTTCTTT; CDR3aa: CSAHFKSDSAMNTEAFF
abundance: many; v_gene: TRBV3-1; j_gene: TRBJ2-3; d_gene: TRBD2; CDR3nt: TGTGCCAGCAGCCCGAGAACTCTAGCGGGAGTGGTGGATACGCAGTATTTT; CDR3aa: CASSPRTLAGVVDTQYF
abundance: many; v_gene: TRBV9; j_gene: TRBJ2-3; d_gene: TRBD2; CDR3nt: TGTGCCAGCAGTCGGACTAGCGGATTCACAGATACGCAGTATTTT; CDR3aa: CASSRTSGFTDTQYF
abundance: many; v_gene: TRBV15; j_gene: TRBJ1-2; d_gene: NA; CDR3nt: TGTGCCACCAGCAGAGACTTCGACAGTCGTAACTATGGCTACACCTTC; CDR3aa: CATSRDFDSRNYGYTF
abundance: NA; v_gene: TRBV7-2; j_gene: TRBJ2-3; d_gene: NA; CDR3nt: TGTGCCAGCAGCTTAGGACAGTCTACCAACACAGATACGCAGTATTTT; CDR3aa: CASSLGQSTNTDTQYF
abundance: few; v_gene: TRBV29-1; j_gene: TRBJ1-2; d_gene: NA; CDR3nt: TGCAGCGTTGAAGATGTTGGGGGGAAGGGCTACACCTTC; CDR3aa: CSVEDVGGKGYTF
abundance: few; v_gene: TRBV29-1; j_gene: TRBJ2-1; d_gene: NA; CDR3nt: TGCAGCGTTGGGGGGCTAGGGGGTTTCGCCTACAATGAGCAGTTCTTC; CDR3aa: CSVGGLGGFAYNEQFF
abundance: few; v_gene: TRBV4-1; j_gene: TRBJ2-7; d_gene: NA; CDR3nt: TGCGCCAGCAGCGGAGAGACAGGACCCTCCTACGAGCAGTACTTC; CDR3aa: CASSGETGPSYEQYF
abundance: many; v_gene: TRBV11-2; j_gene: TRBJ1-1; d_gene: NA; CDR3nt: TGTGCCAGCAGCTTAGACCCAGACATGAACACTGAAGCTTTCTTT; CDR3aa: CASSLDPDMNTEAFF
abundance: NA; v_gene: TRBV24-1; j_gene: TRBJ2-3; d_gene: NA; CDR3nt: TGTGCCACCAGTGAAGCAGGGGCAGATACGCAGTATTTT; CDR3aa: CATSEAGADTQYF
abundance: NA; v_gene: TRBV20-1; j_gene: TRBJ2-1; d_gene: TRBD2; CDR3nt: TGCAGTGCGCCATTCGGGGGGGATCCCTACAATGAGCAGTTCTTC; CDR3aa: CSAPFGGDPYNEQFF
abundance: NA; v_gene: TRBV4-3; j_gene: TRBJ1-1; d_gene: NA; CDR3nt: TGCGCCAGCAGGGAAAATACTATGAACACTGAAGCTTTCTTT; CDR3aa: CASRENTMNTEAFF
abundance: few; v_gene: TRBV29-1; j_gene: TRBJ2-1; d_gene: TRBD2; CDR3nt: TGCAGCGTTGGGGGACTAGCGGCGGAGGAGCAGTTCTTC; CDR3aa: CSVGGLAAEEQFF
abundance: NA; v_gene: TRBV10-3; j_gene: TRBJ1-6; d_gene: NA; CDR3nt: TGTGCCATCAGTGACAGGGCATTTGGTGGTGGTTCACCCCTCCACTTT; CDR3aa: CAISDRAFGGGSPLHF
abundance: NA; v_gene: TRBV5-1; j_gene: TRBJ2-5; d_gene: NA; CDR3nt: TGCGCCAGCAGCTTACGGACAATCCAAGAGACCCAGTACTTC; CDR3aa: CASSLRTIQETQYF
abundance: many; v_gene: TRBV6-5; j_gene: TRBJ2-7; d_gene: TRBD2; CDR3nt: TGTGCCAGCAGTTACGGCCTAGCGGGAACGGACGAGCAGTACTTC; CDR3aa: CASSYGLAGTDEQYF
abundance: NA; v_gene: TRBV20-1; j_gene: TRBJ1-6; d_gene: TRBD1; CDR3nt: TGCAGTGCTAAAGACAGGGAGAATTCACCCCTCCACTTT; CDR3aa: CSAKDRENSPLHF
abundance: few; v_gene: TRBV5-1; j_gene: TRBJ2-7; d_gene: NA; CDR3nt: TGCGCCAGCAGCACTCAGGGCCTCGGCGAGCAGTACTTC; CDR3aa: CASSTQGLGEQYF
abundance: many; v_gene: TRBV7-9; j_gene: TRBJ1-1; d_gene: TRBD1; CDR3nt: TGTGCCAGCAGCTTAGGTACCGGGACAGGCACTGAAGCTTTCTTT; CDR3aa: CASSLGTGTGTEAFF
abundance: few; v_gene: TRBV29-1; j_gene: TRBJ1-4; d_gene: NA; CDR3nt: TGCAGCGTTGGATCAGGGTTCGGTAATGAAAAACTGTTTTTT; CDR3aa: CSVGSGFGNEKLFF
abundance: NA; v_gene: TRBV20-1; j_gene: TRBJ2-5; d_gene: TRBD2; CDR3nt: TGCAGTGCCCGGACTAGCGGGAGTTCAGAGACCCAGTACTTC; CDR3aa: CSARTSGSSETQYF
abundance: NA; v_gene: TRBV29-1; j_gene: TRBJ1-1; d_gene: NA; CDR3nt: TGCAGCGTTGGGGGGGAGGAAGCTTTCTTT; CDR3aa: CSVGGEEAFF
abundance: many; v_gene: TRBV20-1; j_gene: TRBJ2-1; d_gene: TRBD1; CDR3nt: TGCAGTGCTAGAGAAGAGATCGGGACAGTATCCTACAATGAGCAGTTCTTC; CDR3aa: CSAREEIGTVSYNEQFF
abundance: NA; v_gene: TRBV27; j_gene: TRBJ2-1; d_gene: TRBD1; CDR3nt: TGTGCCACCCGGACAGGTTCCTACAATGAGCAGTTCTTC; CDR3aa: CATRTGSYNEQFF
abundance: many; v_gene: TRBV27; j_gene: TRBJ1-5; d_gene: TRBD1; CDR3nt: TGTGCCAGCAGCGCGGGACAGGATAGCAATCAGCCCCAGCATTTT; CDR3aa: CASSAGQDSNQPQHF
abundance: NA; v_gene: TRBV4-1; j_gene: TRBJ2-2; d_gene: NA; CDR3nt: TGCGCCAGCAGCCAAGAAAGGGAGATCGGGGAGCTGTTTTTT; CDR3aa: CASSQEREIGELFF
abundance: many; v_gene: TRBV10-2; j_gene: TRBJ2-1; d_gene: TRBD2; CDR3nt: TGCGCCAGCACCGGACTAGCGGGAGAGACCTACAATGAGCAGTTCTTC; CDR3aa: CASTGLAGETYNEQFF
abundance: NA; v_gene: TRBV7-9; j_gene: TRBJ2-1; d_gene: NA; CDR3nt: TGTGCCAGCAGCCTTACCGGGACGCCGATTGTGTATGAGCAGTTCTTC; CDR3aa: CASSLTGTPIVYEQFF
abundance: NA; v_gene: TRBV11-2; j_gene: TRBJ2-5; d_gene: TRBD2; CDR3nt: TGTGCCAGCAGCGGGCGTGCGGGGGGCGGAGAGACCCAGTACTTC; CDR3aa: CASSGRAGGGETQYF
abundance: NA; v_gene: TRBV7-2; j_gene: TRBJ1-2; d_gene: NA; CDR3nt: TGTGCCAGCAGCTTAGGCGGCAGGTTTAACGACTACACCTTC; CDR3aa: CASSLGGRFNDYTF
abundance: few; v_gene: TRBV7-9; j_gene: TRBJ1-6; d_gene: NA; CDR3nt: TGTGCCAGCAGCTTAGCCCTTTATCAACAGGGACTCAACTCCTATAATTCACCCCTCCACTTT; CDR3aa: CASSLALYQQGLNSYNSPLHF
abundance: NA; v_gene: TRBV7-7; j_gene: TRBJ2-1; d_gene: NA; CDR3nt: TGTGCCAGCAGCCACGGAAACAGCCCTCCCTACAATGAGCAGTTCTTC; CDR3aa: CASSHGNSPPYNEQFF
abundance: few; v_gene: TRBV12-3/TRBV12-4; j_gene: TRBJ2-2; d_gene: TRBD2; CDR3nt: TGTGCCAGCAGTTCGCCGGGACTAGCGAACACCGGGGAGCTGTTTTTT; CDR3aa: CASSSPGLANTGELFF
abundance: few; v_gene: TRBV12-3/TRBV12-4; j_gene: TRBJ1-6; d_gene: NA; CDR3nt: TGTGCCAGCAGTTCGAACTCCTTACAGCCGAATTCACCCCTCCACTTT; CDR3aa: CASSSNSLQPNSPLHF
abundance: NA; v_gene: TRBV3-1; j_gene: TRBJ2-5; d_gene: NA; CDR3nt: TGTGCCAGCAGCCAAGGAACCCCCAGGGCGGAAGAGACCCAGTACTTC; CDR3aa: CASSQGTPRAEETQYF
abundance: few; v_gene: TRBV10-1; j_gene: TRBJ2-5; d_gene: TRBD1; CDR3nt: TGCGCCAGCAGTGACCCTACAGGGGACCAAGAGACCCAGTACTTC; CDR3aa: CASSDPTGDQETQYF
abundance: many; v_gene: TRBV7-6; j_gene: TRBJ2-6; d_gene: NA; CDR3nt: TGTGCCAGCAGCTCCTCTTTCTCTGGGGCCAACGTCCTGACTTTC; CDR3aa: CASSSSFSGANVLTF
abundance: NA; v_gene: TRBV7-8; j_gene: TRBJ1-5; d_gene: NA; CDR3nt: TGTGCCAGCAGCTTAACAGGGAATAGCAATCAGCCCCAGCATTTT; CDR3aa: CASSLTGNSNQPQHF